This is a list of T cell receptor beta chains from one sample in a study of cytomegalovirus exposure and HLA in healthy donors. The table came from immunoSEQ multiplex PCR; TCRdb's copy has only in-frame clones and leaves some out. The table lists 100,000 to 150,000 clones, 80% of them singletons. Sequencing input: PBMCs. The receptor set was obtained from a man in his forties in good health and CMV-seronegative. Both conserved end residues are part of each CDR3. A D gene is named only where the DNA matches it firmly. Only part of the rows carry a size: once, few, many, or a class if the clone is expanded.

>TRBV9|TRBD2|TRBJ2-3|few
TGTGCCAGCAGCGTAGCAGGGCTAGCGGGGGGCACAGATACGCAGTATTTT
CASSVAGLAGGTDTQYF
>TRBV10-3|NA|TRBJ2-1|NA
TGTGCCATCAGTGTTGCGGCTTTCAATGAGCAGTTCTTC
CAISVAAFNEQFF
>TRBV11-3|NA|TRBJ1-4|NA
TGTGCCAGCAGCTTGCGGGTGGGCGAAAAACTGTTTTTT
CASSLRVGEKLFF
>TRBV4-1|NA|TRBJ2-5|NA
TGCGCCAGCAGCCAAGGCGTGGGGGGAATGAGGCAAGAGACCCAGTACTTC
CASSQGVGGMRQETQYF
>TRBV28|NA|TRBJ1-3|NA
TGTGCCAGCAGTTTAACAGGGTCCACTGGAAACACCATATATTTT
CASSLTGSTGNTIYF
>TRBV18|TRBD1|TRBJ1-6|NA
TGTGCCAGCTCACCCGCGGACAGGGGGTATAGCTCCTATAATTCACCCCTCCACTTT
CASSPADRGYSSYNSPLHF
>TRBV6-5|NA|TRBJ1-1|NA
TGTGCCAGCAGCCTTAGCCCAATGGAGAACACTGAAGCTTTCTTT
CASSLSPMENTEAFF
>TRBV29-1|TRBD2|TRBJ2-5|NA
TGCAGCGTTGAAGGTAGCGGGGGTTGGGAAGAGACCCAGTACTTC
CSVEGSGGWEETQYF
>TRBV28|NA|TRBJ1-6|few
TGTGCCAGCAACACCGCGGGGGTGAGAATTTCACCCCTCCACTTT
CASNTAGVRISPLHF
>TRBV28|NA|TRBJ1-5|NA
TGTGCCAGCAGTATCCCCAGGGAAGTCGAGCCCCAGCATTTT
CASSIPREVEPQHF
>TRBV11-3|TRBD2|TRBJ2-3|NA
TGTGCCAGCAGCCCCGGGACTAGCGGAAGCACAGATACGCAGTATTTT
CASSPGTSGSTDTQYF
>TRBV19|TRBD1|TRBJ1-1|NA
TGTGCCAGTAGTGGCCCCGGGACAGGGAACACTGAAGCTTTCTTT
CASSGPGTGNTEAFF
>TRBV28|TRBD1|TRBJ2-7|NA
TGTGCCAGCAGTTCAACCGGGACAGGGGGCGCCGAGCAGTACTTC
CASSSTGTGGAEQYF
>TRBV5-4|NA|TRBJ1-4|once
TGTGCCAGCAGCTTGGCTGGCAGTAATGAAAAACTGTTTTTT
CASSLAGSNEKLFF
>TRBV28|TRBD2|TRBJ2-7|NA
TGTGCCAGCAGCCTCGGGCTAGCGGAAACCTACGAGCAGTACTTC
CASSLGLAETYEQYF
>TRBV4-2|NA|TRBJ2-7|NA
TGTGCCAGCAGCCAAGATCTTTCGGGGGACGACGAGCAGTACTTC
CASSQDLSGDDEQYF
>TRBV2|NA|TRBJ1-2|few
TGTGCCAGCAAGCCCTACTATGGCTACACCTTC
CASKPYYGYTF
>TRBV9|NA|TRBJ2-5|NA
TGTGCCAGCGGCAGGGCGGGAACTCAGGGAAAAGAGACCCAGTACTTC
CASGRAGTQGKETQYF
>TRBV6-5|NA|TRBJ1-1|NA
TGTGCCAGCAGTAGGACAGCGAACACTGAAGCTTTCTTT
CASSRTANTEAFF
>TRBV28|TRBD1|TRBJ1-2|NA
TGTGCCAGCAGTTCCCAAGGACAGGGGACGTCTAACTATGGCTACACCTTC
CASSSQGQGTSNYGYTF
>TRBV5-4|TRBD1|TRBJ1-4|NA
TGTGCCAGCAGCGTCGGGACAGTCGCAACTAATGAAAAACTGTTTTTT
CASSVGTVATNEKLFF
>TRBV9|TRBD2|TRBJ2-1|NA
TGTGCCAGCAGCGTAGCGCCCGAGCGGGGGGGACCCAATGAGCAGTTCTTC
CASSVAPERGGPNEQFF
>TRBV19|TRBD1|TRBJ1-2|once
TGTGCCAGTAGTCCCGGGACAGGGGCGTATGGCTACACCTTC
CASSPGTGAYGYTF
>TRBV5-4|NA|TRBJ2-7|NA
TGTGCCAGCAGCTTGGAGGTAGCAGGGTCCTACGAGCAGTACTTC
CASSLEVAGSYEQYF
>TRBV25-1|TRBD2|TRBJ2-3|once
TGTGCCAGCAGTGATCGCTGGGCTAGCGGGAGGTGGGATACGCAGTATTTT
CASSDRWASGRWDTQYF
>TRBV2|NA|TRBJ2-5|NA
TGTGCCAGCAGGCAGCCGACAGTTCAAGAGACCCAGTACTTC
CASRQPTVQETQYF